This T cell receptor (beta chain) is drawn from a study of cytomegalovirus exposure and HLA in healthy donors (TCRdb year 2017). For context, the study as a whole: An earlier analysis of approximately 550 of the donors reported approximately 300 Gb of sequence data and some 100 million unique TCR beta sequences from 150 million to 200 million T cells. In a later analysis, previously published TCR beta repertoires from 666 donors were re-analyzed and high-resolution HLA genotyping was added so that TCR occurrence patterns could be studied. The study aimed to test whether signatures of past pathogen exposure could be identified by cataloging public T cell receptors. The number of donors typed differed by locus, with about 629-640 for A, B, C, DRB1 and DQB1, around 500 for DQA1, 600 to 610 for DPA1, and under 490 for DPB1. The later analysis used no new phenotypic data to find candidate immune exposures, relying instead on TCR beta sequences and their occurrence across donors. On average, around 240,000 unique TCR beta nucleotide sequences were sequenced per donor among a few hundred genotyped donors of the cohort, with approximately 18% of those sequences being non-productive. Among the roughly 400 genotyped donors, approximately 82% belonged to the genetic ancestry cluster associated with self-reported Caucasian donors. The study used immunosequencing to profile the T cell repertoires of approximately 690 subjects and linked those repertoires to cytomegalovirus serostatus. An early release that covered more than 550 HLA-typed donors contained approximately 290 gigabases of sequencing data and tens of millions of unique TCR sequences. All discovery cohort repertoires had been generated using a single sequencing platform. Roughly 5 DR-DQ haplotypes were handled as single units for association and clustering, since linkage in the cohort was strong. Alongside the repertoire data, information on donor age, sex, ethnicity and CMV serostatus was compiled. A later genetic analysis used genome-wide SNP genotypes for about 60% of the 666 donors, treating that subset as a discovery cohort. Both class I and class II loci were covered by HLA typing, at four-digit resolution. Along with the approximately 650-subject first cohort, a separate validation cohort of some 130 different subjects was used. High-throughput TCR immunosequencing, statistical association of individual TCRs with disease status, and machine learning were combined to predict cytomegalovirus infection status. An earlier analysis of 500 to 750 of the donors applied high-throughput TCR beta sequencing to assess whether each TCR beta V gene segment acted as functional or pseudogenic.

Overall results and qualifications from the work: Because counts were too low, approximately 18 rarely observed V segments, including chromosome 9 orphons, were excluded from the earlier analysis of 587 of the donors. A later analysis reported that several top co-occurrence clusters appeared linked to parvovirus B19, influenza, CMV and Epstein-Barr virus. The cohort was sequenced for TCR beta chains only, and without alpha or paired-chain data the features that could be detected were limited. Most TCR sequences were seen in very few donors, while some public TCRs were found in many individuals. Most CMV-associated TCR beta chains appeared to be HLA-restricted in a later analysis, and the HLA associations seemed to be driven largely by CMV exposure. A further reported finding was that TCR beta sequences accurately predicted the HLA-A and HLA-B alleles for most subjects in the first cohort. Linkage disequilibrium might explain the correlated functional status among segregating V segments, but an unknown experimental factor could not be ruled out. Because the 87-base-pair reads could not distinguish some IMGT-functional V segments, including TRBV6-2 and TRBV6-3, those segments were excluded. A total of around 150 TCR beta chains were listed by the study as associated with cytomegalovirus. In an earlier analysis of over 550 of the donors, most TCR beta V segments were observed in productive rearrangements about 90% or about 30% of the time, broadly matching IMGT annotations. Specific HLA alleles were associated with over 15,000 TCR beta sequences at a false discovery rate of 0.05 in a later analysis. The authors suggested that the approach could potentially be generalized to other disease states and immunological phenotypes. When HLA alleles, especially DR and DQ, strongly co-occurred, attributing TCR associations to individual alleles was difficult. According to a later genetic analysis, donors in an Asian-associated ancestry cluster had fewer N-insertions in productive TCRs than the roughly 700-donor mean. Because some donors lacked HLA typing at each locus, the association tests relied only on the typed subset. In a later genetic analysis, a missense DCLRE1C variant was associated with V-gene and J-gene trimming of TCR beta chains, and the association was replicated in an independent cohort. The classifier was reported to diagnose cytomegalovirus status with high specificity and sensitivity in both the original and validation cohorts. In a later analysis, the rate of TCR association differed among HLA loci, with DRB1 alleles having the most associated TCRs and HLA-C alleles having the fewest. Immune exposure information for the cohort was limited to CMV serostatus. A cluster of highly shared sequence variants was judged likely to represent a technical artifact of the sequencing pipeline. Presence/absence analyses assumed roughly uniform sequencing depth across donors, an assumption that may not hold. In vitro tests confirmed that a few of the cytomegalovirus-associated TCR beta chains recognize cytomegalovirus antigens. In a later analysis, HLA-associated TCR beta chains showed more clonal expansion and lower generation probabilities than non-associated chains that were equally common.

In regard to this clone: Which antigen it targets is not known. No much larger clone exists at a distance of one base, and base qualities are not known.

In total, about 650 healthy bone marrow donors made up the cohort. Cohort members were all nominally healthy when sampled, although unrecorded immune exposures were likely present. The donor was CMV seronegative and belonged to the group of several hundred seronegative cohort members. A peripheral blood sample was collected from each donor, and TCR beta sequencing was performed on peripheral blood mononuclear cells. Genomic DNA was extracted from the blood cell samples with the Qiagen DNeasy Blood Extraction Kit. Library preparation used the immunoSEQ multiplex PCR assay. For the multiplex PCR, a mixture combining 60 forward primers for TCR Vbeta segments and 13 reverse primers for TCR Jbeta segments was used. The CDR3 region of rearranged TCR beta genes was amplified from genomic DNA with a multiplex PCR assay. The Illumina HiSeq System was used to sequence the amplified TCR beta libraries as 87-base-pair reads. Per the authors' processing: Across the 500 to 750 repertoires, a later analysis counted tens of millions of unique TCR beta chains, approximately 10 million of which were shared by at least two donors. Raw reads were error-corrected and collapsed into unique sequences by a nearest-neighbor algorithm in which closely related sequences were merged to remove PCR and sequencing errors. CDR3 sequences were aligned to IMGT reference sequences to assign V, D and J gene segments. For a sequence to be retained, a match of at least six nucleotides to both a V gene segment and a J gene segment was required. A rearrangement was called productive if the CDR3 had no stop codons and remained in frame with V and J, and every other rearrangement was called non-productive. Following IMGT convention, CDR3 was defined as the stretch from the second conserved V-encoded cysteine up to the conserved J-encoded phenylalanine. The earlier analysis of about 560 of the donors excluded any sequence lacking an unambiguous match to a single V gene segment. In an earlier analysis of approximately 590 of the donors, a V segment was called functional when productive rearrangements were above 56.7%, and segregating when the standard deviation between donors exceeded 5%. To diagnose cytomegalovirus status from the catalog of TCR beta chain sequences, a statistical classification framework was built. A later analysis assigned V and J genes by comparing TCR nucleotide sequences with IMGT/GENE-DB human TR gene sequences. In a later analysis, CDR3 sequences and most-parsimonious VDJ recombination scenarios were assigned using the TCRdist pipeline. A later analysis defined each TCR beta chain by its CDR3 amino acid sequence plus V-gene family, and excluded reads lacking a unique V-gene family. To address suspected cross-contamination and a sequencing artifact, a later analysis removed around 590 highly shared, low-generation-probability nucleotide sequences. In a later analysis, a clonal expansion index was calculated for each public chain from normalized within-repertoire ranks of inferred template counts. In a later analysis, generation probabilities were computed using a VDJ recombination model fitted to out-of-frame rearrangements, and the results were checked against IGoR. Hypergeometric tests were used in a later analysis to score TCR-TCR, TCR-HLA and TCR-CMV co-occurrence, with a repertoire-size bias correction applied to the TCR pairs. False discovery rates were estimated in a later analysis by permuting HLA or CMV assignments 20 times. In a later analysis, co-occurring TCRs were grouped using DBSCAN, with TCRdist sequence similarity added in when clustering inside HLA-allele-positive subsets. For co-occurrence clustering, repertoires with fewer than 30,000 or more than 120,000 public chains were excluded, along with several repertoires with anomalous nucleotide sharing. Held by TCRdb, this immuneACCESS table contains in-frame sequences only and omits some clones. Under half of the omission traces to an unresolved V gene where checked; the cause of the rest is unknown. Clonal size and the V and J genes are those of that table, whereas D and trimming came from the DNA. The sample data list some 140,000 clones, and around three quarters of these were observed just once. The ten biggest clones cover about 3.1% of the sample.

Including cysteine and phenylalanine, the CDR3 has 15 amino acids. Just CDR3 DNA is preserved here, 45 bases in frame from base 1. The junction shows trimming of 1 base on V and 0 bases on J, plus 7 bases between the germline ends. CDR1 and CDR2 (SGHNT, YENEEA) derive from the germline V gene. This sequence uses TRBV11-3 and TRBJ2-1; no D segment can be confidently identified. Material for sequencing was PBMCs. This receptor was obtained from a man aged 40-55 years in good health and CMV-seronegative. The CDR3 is CASSLGGSSYNEQFF. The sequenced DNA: TGTGCCAGCAGCTTAGGTGGTAGCTCCTACAATGAGCAGTTCTTC.